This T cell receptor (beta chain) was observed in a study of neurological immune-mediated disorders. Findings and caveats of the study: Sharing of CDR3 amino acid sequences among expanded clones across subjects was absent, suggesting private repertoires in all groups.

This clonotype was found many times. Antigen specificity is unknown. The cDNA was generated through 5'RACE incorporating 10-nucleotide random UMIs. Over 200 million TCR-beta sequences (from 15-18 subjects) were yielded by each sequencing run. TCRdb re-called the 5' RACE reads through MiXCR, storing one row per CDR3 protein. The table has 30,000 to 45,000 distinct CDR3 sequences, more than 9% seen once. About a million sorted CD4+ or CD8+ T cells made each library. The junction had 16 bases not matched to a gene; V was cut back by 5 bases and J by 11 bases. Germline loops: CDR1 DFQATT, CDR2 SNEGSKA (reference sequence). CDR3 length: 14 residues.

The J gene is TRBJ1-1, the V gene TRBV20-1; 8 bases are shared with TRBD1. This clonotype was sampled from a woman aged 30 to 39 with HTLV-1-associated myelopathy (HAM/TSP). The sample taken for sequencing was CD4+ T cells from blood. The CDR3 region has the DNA TGCAGTGCTCGGCCAGGGGGCAGCGAGGTACTCGCTTTCTTT. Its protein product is CSARPGGSEVLAFF.